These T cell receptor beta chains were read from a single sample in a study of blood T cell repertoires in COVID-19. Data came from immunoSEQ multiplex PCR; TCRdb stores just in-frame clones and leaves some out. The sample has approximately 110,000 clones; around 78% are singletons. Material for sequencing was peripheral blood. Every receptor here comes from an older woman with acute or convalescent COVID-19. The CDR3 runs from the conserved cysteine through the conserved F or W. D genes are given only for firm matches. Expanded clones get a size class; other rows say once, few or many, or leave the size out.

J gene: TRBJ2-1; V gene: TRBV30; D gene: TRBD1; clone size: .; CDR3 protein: CAWSGRGQGKNEQFF; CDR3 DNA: TGTGCCTGGAGTGGGCGGGGACAGGGTAAAAATGAGCAGTTCTTC
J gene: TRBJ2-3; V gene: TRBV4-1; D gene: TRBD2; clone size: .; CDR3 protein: CASSLVGLGPDTQYF; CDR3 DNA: TGCGCCAGCAGCCTGGTGGGACTAGGCCCCGATACGCAGTATTTT
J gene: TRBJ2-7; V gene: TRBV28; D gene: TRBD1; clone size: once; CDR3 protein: CASSSKPGQGQQYF; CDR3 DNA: TGTGCCAGCAGTTCGAAACCGGGACAGGGTCAGCAGTACTTC
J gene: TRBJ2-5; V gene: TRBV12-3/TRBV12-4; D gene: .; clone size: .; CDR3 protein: CASSLGGKTQYF; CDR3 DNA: TGTGCCAGCAGTTTGGGGGGAAAGACCCAGTACTTC
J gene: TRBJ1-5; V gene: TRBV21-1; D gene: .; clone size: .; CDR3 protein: CASSPMEENQPQHF; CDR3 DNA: TGTGCCAGCAGCCCTATGGAGGAAAATCAGCCCCAGCATTTT
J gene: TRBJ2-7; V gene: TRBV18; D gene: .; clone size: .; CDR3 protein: CATSRAGSPYEQYF; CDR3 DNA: TGTGCCACCTCGCGAGCGGGCAGTCCCTACGAGCAGTACTTC
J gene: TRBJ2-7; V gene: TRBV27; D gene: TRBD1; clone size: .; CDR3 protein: CASSFGDRELYEQYF; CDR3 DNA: TGTGCCAGCAGTTTTGGGGACAGGGAATTGTACGAGCAGTACTTC
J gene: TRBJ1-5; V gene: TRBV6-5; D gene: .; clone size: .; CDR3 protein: CASRPLGQRNQPQHF; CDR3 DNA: TGTGCCAGCAGACCCTTGGGACAACGAAATCAGCCCCAGCATTTT
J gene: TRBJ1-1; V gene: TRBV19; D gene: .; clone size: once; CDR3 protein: CASSPGGVQAFF; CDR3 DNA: TGTGCCAGTAGCCCCGGGGGGGTGCAAGCTTTCTTT
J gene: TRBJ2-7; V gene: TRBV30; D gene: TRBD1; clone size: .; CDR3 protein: CAWSGQDEEQYF; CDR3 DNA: TGTGCCTGGAGCGGACAGGACGAAGAGCAGTACTTC
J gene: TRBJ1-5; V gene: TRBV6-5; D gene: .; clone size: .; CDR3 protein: CASRQQGSGQPQHF; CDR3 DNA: TGTGCCAGCAGACAACAGGGATCAGGTCAGCCCCAGCATTTT
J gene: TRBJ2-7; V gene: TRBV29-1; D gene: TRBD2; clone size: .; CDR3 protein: CSVGRETATDPSEQYF; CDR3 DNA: TGCAGCGTCGGGAGGGAGACGGCGACCGATCCGAGCGAGCAGTACTTC
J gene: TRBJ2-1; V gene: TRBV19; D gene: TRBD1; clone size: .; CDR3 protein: CASGRQGFLEQFF; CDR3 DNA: TGTGCCAGTGGCCGACAGGGCTTTCTTGAGCAGTTCTTC
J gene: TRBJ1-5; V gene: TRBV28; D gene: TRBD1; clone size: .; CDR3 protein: CASETKGQGNQPQHF; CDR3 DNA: TGTGCCAGCGAGACAAAAGGACAGGGGAATCAGCCCCAGCATTTT
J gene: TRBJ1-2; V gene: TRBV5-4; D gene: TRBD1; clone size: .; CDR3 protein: CASRYTGDNYGYTF; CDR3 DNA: TGTGCCAGCAGATACACAGGGGATAACTATGGCTACACCTTC
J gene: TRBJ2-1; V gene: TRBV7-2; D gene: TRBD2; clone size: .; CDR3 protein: CASSVMTSGSFNEQFF; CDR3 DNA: TGTGCCAGCAGCGTAATGACTAGCGGGAGCTTCAATGAGCAGTTCTTC
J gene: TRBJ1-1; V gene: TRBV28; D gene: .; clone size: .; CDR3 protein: CATQEGTRQAFF; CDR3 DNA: TGTGCCACACAGGAAGGTACCCGGCAAGCTTTCTTT
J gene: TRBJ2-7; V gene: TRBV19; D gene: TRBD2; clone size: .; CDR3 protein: CATRGRDEQYF; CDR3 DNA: TGTGCCACCCGGGGGAGGGACGAGCAGTACTTC
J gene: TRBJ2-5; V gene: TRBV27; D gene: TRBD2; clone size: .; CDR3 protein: CASSLIGGSGETQYF; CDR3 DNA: TGTGCCAGCAGTTTAATCGGCGGGAGCGGGGAGACCCAGTACTTC
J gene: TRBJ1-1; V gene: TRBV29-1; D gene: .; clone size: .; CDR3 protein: CSVGGGPGSEAFF; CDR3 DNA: TGCAGCGTTGGTGGGGGCCCGGGCTCTGAAGCTTTCTTT
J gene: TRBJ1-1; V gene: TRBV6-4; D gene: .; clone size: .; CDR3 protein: CASSQQANTEAFF; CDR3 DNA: TGTGCCAGCAGTCAACAGGCGAACACTGAAGCTTTCTTT
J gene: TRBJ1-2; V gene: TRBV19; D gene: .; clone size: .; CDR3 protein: CASSTPGHGAWGYTF; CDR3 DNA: TGTGCCAGTAGTACCCCGGGACACGGGGCATGGGGCTACACCTTC
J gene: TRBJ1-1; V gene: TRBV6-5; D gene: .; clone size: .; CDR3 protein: CASSRTREFAEAFF; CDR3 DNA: TGTGCCAGCAGCAGGACTAGGGAATTCGCTGAAGCTTTCTTT
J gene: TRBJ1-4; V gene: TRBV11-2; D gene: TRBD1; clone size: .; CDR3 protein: CASSPNTGTVIEKLFF; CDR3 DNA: TGTGCCAGCAGCCCTAACACCGGGACAGTCATTGAAAAACTGTTTTTT
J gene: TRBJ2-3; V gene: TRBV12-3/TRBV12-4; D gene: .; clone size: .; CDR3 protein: CASKEELVDTQYF; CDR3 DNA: TGTGCCAGCAAGGAGGAGTTGGTAGATACGCAGTATTTT
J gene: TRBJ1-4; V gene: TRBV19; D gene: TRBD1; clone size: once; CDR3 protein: CASNPTGAAEKLFF; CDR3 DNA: TGTGCCAGTAACCCAACAGGGGCCGCCGAAAAACTGTTTTTT
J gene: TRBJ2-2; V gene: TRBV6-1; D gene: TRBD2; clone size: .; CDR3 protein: CASSESGLAGAGELFF; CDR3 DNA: TGTGCCAGCAGTGAATCCGGACTAGCGGGAGCCGGGGAGCTGTTTTTT
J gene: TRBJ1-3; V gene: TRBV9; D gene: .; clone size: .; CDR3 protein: CASSVAPGSVGNTIYF; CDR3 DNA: TGTGCCAGCAGCGTAGCCCCAGGGTCGGTTGGAAACACCATATATTTT
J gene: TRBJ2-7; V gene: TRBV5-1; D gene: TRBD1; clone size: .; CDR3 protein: CASSLGDRDTYEQYF; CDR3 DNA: TGCGCCAGCAGCTTGGGGGACAGGGATACCTACGAGCAGTACTTC
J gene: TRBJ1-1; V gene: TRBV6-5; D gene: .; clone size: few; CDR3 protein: CASSTAGAEAFF; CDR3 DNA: TGTGCCAGCAGCACCGCAGGGGCTGAAGCTTTCTTT
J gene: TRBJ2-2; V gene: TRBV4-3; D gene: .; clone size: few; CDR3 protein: CASSQDLAGHTGELFF; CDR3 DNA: TGCGCCAGCAGCCAAGATCTCGCGGGACACACCGGGGAGCTGTTTTTT
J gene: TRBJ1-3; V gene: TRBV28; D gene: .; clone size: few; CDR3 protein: CASSTAQGKGGNTIYF; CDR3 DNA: TGTGCCAGCAGTACCGCTCAGGGTAAAGGAGGAAACACCATATATTTT
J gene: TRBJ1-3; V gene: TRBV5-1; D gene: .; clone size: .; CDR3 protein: CASSLGGDWLRSGNTIYF; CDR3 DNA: TGCGCCAGCAGCTTGGGAGGGGACTGGTTGCGCTCTGGAAACACCATATATTTT
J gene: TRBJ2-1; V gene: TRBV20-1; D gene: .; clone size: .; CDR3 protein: CSAGGDRQFF; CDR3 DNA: TGCAGTGCCGGCGGGGACCGACAGTTCTTC
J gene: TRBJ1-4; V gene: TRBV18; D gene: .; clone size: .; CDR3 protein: CASSLDRFEKLFF; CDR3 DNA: TGTGCCAGCTCACTCGACAGATTCGAAAAACTGTTTTTT
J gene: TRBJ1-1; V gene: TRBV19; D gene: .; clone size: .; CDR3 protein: CATTDLDMNTEAFF; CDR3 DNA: TGTGCCACTACAGATCTCGACATGAACACTGAAGCTTTCTTT
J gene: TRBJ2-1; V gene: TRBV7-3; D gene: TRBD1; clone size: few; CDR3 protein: CASSWGQGSDEQFF; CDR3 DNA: TGTGCCAGCAGCTGGGGACAGGGTTCCGATGAGCAGTTCTTC
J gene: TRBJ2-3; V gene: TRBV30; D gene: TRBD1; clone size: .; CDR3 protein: CAWTPGTGGNTQYF; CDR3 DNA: TGTGCCTGGACCCCCGGGACAGGGGGAAATACGCAGTATTTT
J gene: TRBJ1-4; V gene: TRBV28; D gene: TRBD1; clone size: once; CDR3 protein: CASSSPETGGREKLFF; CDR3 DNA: TGTGCCAGCAGTTCCCCGGAAACAGGGGGCAGGGAAAAACTGTTTTTT
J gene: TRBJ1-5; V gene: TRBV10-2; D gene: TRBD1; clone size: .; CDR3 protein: CASSLQGGQPQHF; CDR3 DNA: TGCGCCAGCAGTTTACAGGGGGGTCAGCCCCAGCATTTT
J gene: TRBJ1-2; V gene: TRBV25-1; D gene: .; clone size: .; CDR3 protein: CASSESGGAYGYTF; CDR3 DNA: TGTGCCAGCAGTGAATCCGGCGGTGCCTATGGCTACACCTTC
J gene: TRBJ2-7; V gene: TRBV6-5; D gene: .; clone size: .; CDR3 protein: CASSITVEYEQYF; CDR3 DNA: TGTGCCAGCAGCATCACTGTGGAGTACGAGCAGTACTTC